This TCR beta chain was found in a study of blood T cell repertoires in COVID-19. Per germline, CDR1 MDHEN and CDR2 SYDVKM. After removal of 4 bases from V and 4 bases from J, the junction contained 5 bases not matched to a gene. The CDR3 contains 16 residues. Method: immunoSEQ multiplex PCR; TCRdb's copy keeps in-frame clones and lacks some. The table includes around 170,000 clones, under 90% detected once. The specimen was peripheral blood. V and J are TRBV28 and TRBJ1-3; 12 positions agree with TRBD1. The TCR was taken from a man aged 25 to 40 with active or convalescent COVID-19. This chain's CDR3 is CASSSGQGAYGNTIYF. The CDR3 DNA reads TGTGCCAGCAGTTCGGGACAGGGGGCATACGGAAACACCATATATTTT.